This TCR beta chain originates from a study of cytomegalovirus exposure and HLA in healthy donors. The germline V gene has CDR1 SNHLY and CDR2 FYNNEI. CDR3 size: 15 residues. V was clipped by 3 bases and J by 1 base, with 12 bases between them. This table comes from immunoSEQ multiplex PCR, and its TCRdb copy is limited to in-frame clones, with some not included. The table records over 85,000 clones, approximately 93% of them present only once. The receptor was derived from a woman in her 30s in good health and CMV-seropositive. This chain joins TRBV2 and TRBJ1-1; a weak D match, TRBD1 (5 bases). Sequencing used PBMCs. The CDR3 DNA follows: TGTGCCAGCAGTGACTCGTCCGGGGGGAACACTGAAGCTTTCTTT. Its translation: CASSDSSGGNTEAFF. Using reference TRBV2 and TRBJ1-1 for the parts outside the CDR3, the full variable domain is EPEVTQTPSHQVTQMGQEVILRCVPISNHLYFYWYRQILGQKVEFLVSFYNNEISEKSEIFDDQFSVERPDGSNFTLKIRSTKLEDSAMYFCASSDSSGGNTEAFFGQGTRLTVV.